The 29 T cell receptor beta chains given below trace back to one sample, sequenced in a study of graft-versus-host responses after intestinal transplantation. Some clones are missing from TCRdb's copy, which holds only in-frame ones; the method was immunoSEQ multiplex PCR. This table has 40,000 or so clones, around four fifths appearing once. The sample was PBMCs, taken 1070 days after transplant. The receptors shown here come from a human patient who received an intestinal transplant, so some T cells may come from the graft donor.

The rearrangement links TRBV4-1 to TRBJ1-4, with TRBD1 as a possible D gene (5 bases). This CDR3 spans 17 amino acids. Trimming took off 3 bases at V and 7 bases at J, with 21 bases between the two ends. CDR1 MGHRA and CDR2 YSYEKL come from the germline V gene. CDR3 in amino acids: CASSHKLIRGRGEKLFF. CDR3 coding DNA: TGCGCCAGCAGCCATAAATTAATTCGGGGGAGGGGTGAAAAACTGTTTTTT.

The chain employs TRBV15 and TRBJ1-4, with D possibly matching TRBD1 (5 bases). This CDR3 contains 14 residues. Germline V gene data show CDR1 as LNHNV and CDR2 as YYDKDF (reference sequence). The V end lost 1 base, the J end lost 5 bases, and 8 bases lay between the germline ends. CDR3 in DNA: TGTGCCACCAGCAGAGTGTCAGGGAATGAAAAACTGTTTTTT. It encodes CATSRVSGNEKLFF.

The chain carries TRBV2 and TRBJ2-4; D is uncertain. The CDR3 runs 15 residues. Germline assignment: CDR1 SNHLY and CDR2 FYNNEI. Trimming stripped 3 bases from V and 0 bases from J, with 9 bases between. CDR3: CASSEEKLAKNIQYF. The CDR3 nucleotides are TGTGCCAGCAGTGAGGAGAAGCTAGCCAAAAACATTCAGTACTTC. The variable domain in full, completed from reference TRBV2 and TRBJ2-4, reads EPEVTQTPSHQVTQMGQEVILRCVPISNHLYFYWYRQILGQKVEFLVSFYNNEISEKSEIFDDQFSVERPDGSNFTLKIRSTKLEDSAMYFCASSEEKLAKNIQYFGAGTRLSVL.

The gene calls are TRBV30 and TRBJ2-7; a possible D gene is TRBD1 (5 bases). Trimming left V 3 bases short and J 4 bases short, with 10 bases between. Germline V gene lookup returns CDR1 GTSNPN and CDR2 SVGIG (reference sequence). This CDR3 has 12 residues. As DNA, the CDR3 is TGTGCCTGGAGGGCAGGGTCGTACGAGCAGTACTTC. It translates to CAWRAGSYEQYF.

The chain employs TRBV20-1 and TRBJ2-1, with D possibly matching TRBD2 (5 bases). V lost 5 bases to trimming and J lost 10 bases, with 12 bases between them. CDR1 and CDR2 from the germline V gene are DFQATT and SNEGSKA (reference sequence). This CDR3 contains 11 residues. The CDR3 DNA reads as TGCAGTGCTTTTCTAGCCCACGAGCAGTTCTTC. Residues: CSAFLAHEQFF.

The V gene is TRBV10-3, the J gene TRBJ2-7; D is possibly TRBD2 (6 bases). Germline V CDR1 and CDR2: ENHRY, SYGVKD. Trimming cost V 4 bases and J 4 bases, with 14 bases left between them. This CDR3 is built from 14 residues. The CDR3: CAISGGTGLYEQYF. For the CDR3, the DNA is TGTGCCATCAGTGGGGGGACGGGACTTTACGAGCAGTACTTC.

The V gene is TRBV9, the J gene TRBJ2-2; no reliable D call. The CDR3 has 14 residues. V was pared by 2 bases and J by 1 base, with 6 bases between. The germline CDR1 and CDR2 sequences are SGDLS and YYNGEE. CDR3 in amino acids: CASSVNRNTGELFF. DNA for the CDR3: TGTGCCAGCAGCGTCAACCGGAACACCGGGGAGCTGTTTTTT.

The chain combines TRBV7-9 with TRBJ2-2, with 7 positions matching TRBD2. The CDR3 contains 17 residues. The junction had 10 bases not matched to a gene; V was cut back by 5 bases and J by 1 base. CDR1 SEHNR and CDR2 FQNEAQ come from the germline V gene (reference sequence). Here the CDR3 DNA reads TGTGCCAGCAGCCCCCGATCTGGGAGGGAGAACACCGGGGAGCTGTTTTTT. Its translation is CASSPRSGRENTGELFF.

The chain combines TRBV5-1 with TRBJ2-5, with 9 bases identical to TRBD2. Unmatched junction bases numbered 12, after V lost 6 bases and J lost 9 bases. CDR1 and CDR2 (germline): SGHRS, YFSETQ. This CDR3 is 14 amino acids long. In DNA, the CDR3 is TGCGCCAGCACCCGGACTAGCGCAACCGGGCCCCAGTACTTC. Its translation: CASTRTSATGPQYF.

This clone has a single count. This chain joins TRBV9 and TRBJ2-3; D ambiguous. The CDR3 runs 12 residues. Looked up from germline, CDR1 is SGDLS and CDR2 is YYNGEE. V was trimmed by 3 bases and J by 9 bases, leaving 11 bases between them. The CDR3, as DNA: TGTGCCAGCAGCGATGCTCCTCCCACGCAGTATTTT. Amino acid sequence: CASSDAPPTQYF. The variable domain in full, with the rest retrieved from reference TRBV9 and TRBJ2-3, is DSGVTQTPKHLITATGQRVTLRCSPRSGDLSVYWYQQSLDQGLQFLIQYYNGEERAKGNILERFSAQQFPDLHSELNLSSLELGDSALYFCASSDAPPTQYFGPGTRLTVL.

The chain links TRBV2 to TRBJ2-1, with 10 bases aligning to TRBD1. The CDR3 runs to 14 residues. Germline lookup yields CDR1 SNHLY and CDR2 FYNNEI. With 8 bases clipped from V and 3 bases from J, the junction kept 4 bases outside the gene matches. The CDR3 region has the DNA TGTGCCAGCCGGGGACAGGGGAGCTACAATGAGCAGTTCTTC. Protein sequence: CASRGQGSYNEQFF.

V gene TRBV11-2 combines with J gene TRBJ2-1; possibly TRBD1 or TRBD2 for D (6 bases each). The CDR3 has 14 amino acids. V was cut by 1 base and J by 7 bases, with 11 bases left in between. Germline V gives CDR1 SGHAT, CDR2 FQNNGV. CDR3 sequence: CASSLVTGRNEQFF. The CDR3 nucleotides read TGTGCCAGCAGCTTAGTTACAGGGAGGAATGAGCAGTTCTTC.

The chain uses TRBV9 and TRBJ2-5; 8 nucleotides agree with TRBD2. CDR1 is SGDLS and CDR2 is YYNGEE in the germline V gene. V was clipped by 0 bases and J by 5 bases; unmatched bases: 9. This CDR3 is 16 amino acids long. The CDR3 reads CASSVETGGQGETQYF. For the CDR3, the DNA is TGTGCCAGCAGCGTAGAGACGGGGGGGCAGGGTGAGACCCAGTACTTC.

This clone was recorded only once. This chain connects TRBV28 to TRBJ2-2; 9 bases map to TRBD2. V gave up 2 bases and J gave up 4 bases; unmatched junction bases: 5. The CDR3 runs to 16 residues. CDR1 and CDR2 (germline): MDHEN, SYDVKM. The DNA for the CDR3 is TGTGCCAGCAGTTTACTTGGACTAGCGAGCACCGGGGAGCTGTTTTTT. Translating gives CASSLLGLASTGELFF.

The chain uses TRBV6-1 and TRBJ1-5, with TRBD1 matching over 7 bases. The V gene's germline CDR1 is MNHNS and CDR2 SASEGT. This CDR3 is built from 15 residues. V dropped 2 bases and J dropped 4; count of bases not matched to a gene: 5. This CDR3 reads CASSETGARNQPQHF. CDR3 bases: TGTGCCAGCAGTGAAACAGGGGCTAGGAATCAGCCCCAGCATTTT.

This chain connects TRBV27 to TRBJ1-4; D remains unclear. This CDR3 contains 16 residues. Trimming took 6 bases from V and 4 from J, leaving 18 bases between them. CDR1 is MNHEY and CDR2 is SMNVEV in the germline V gene (reference sequence). CDR3: CASSPRWLLLNEKLFF. DNA of the CDR3: TGTGCCAGCAGCCCTCGGTGGCTCCTCCTTAATGAAAAACTGTTTTTT.

CDR3 in DNA: TGTGCCAGCAGCTTAGATTCGGTTGGGTACTCACCCCTCCACTTT. It is translated as CASSLDSVGYSPLHF. This sequence joins TRBV11-2 and TRBJ1-6, with D hard to call. This CDR3 region has 15 residues. Trimming removed 0 bases from V and 10 bases from J, with 13 bases in between. The germline gives CDR1 SGHAT, CDR2 FQNNGV.

V is TRBV19 and J is TRBJ1-1, with a weak D call TRBD1 (5 bases). This CDR3 contains 14 residues. CDR1 and CDR2 (germline): LNHDA, SQIVND (reference sequence). The germline V and J ends were trimmed by 7 bases and 3 bases, with 15 bases remaining between them. In DNA form, the CDR3 reads TGTGCCAGTACCACCGGGGGATGGGACACTGAAGCTTTCTTT. This sequence encodes CASTTGGWDTEAFF.

The chain has TRBV6-5 and TRBJ2-5, with D possibly being TRBD1 or TRBD2 (5 bases each). Between the trimmed V and J ends, which lost 4 bases and 1 base, there was a span of 13 bases. The CDR3 is 15 residues long. The germline CDR1 and CDR2 sequences are MNHEY and SVGAGI. CDR3 in amino acids: CASSFRTGGQETQYF. The CDR3 DNA follows: TGTGCCAGCAGTTTTCGGACTGGGGGCCAAGAGACCCAGTACTTC.

This clone was detected only a few times. The chain is built from TRBV7-9 and TRBJ1-3; D unresolved. The CDR3 loop spans 11 amino acids. The germline V gene encodes CDR1 SEHNR and CDR2 FQNEAQ (reference sequence). V lost 3 bases, J lost 8 bases, and 5 bases lay in between. The CDR3 is CASSFKDTIYF. CDR3 nucleotides: TGTGCCAGCAGCTTCAAGGACACCATATATTTT.

J is TRBJ2-1 and V is TRBV6-1, with D possibly TRBD2 on 5 matching bases. The germline V gene encodes CDR1 MNHNS and CDR2 SASEGT. The CDR3 consists of 17 residues. V lost 4 bases and J 0 bases, leaving 16 bases between the germline ends. CDR3 coding DNA: TGTGCCAGCAGTGGGGTGCCTCTAGGGAGCTCCTACAATGAGCAGTTCTTC. Translation: CASSGVPLGSSYNEQFF.

In its sample, this clone was seen once. The chain is built from TRBV10-3 and TRBJ2-1; a possible D gene is TRBD2 (7 bases). Trimming took off 2 bases at V and 8 bases at J, with 16 bases between the two ends. CDR3 length: 15 amino acids. Per germline, CDR1 ENHRY and CDR2 SYGVKD. Written as DNA, the CDR3 is TGTGCCATCAGTGAGCCGGGGGGCTACGTGCATGAGCAGTTCTTC. It yields the protein CAISEPGGYVHEQFF.

The gene calls are TRBV5-1 and TRBJ2-7, with 9 bases that match TRBD1. The V gene's germline CDR1 is SGHRS and CDR2 YFSETQ. This CDR3 region has 14 residues. V gave up 4 bases and J gave up 5 bases; unmatched junction bases: 7. The CDR3 DNA is TGCGCCAGCAGCGTGGGATGGACAGGGGACGAGCAGTACTTC. Its translation: CASSVGWTGDEQYF.

The rearrangement uses TRBV5-1 and TRBJ2-3; no clear D. The V end lost 6 bases, the J end lost 5 bases, and 25 bases lay between the germline ends. CDR3 length: 17 residues. Per the germline V gene, CDR1 is SGHRS and CDR2 is YFSETQ. CDR3 in DNA: TGCGCCAGCATGTTCGGCGCCCCCGGAAGAAATAGAGATACGCAGTATTTT. Encoded protein: CASMFGAPGRNRDTQYF. Full variable domain (missing parts from reference TRBV5-1 and TRBJ2-3): KAGVTQTPRYLIKTRGQQVTLSCSPISGHRSVSWYQQTPGQGLQFLFEYFSETQRNKGNFPGRFSGRQFSNSRSEMNVSTLELGDSALYLCASMFGAPGRNRDTQYFGPGTRLTVL.

The chain has TRBV7-6 and TRBJ2-1; D uncertain. Germline CDR1 is SGHVS and CDR2 is FNYEAQ. V lost 1 base to trimming and J lost 7 bases, with 8 bases between them. This CDR3 is 13 amino acids long. This chain's CDR3 is CASSLGRSNEQFF. The CDR3 DNA reads as TGTGCCAGCAGCTTAGGCAGATCAAATGAGCAGTTCTTC. Together with reference TRBV7-6 and TRBJ2-1, the CDR3 gives the full variable domain: GAGVSQSPRYKVTKRGQDVALRCDPISGHVSLYWYRQALGQGPEFLTYFNYEAQQDKSGLPNDRFSAERPEGSISTLTIQRTEQRDSAMYRCASSLGRSNEQFFGPGTRLTVL.

A few counts support this clone. The gene calls are TRBV15 and TRBJ1-5, with D hard to call. This CDR3 spans 12 amino acids. Germline lookup yields CDR1 LNHNV and CDR2 YYDKDF (reference sequence). Trimming stripped 8 bases from V and 3 bases from J, with 8 bases between. The CDR3 reads CATSNDNQPQHF. CDR3 DNA sequence: TGTGCCACCTCGAACGACAATCAGCCCCAGCATTTT.

This chain links TRBV10-3 with TRBJ1-1; the D gene is possibly TRBD1 (6 bases). Trimming left V 8 bases short and J 2 bases short, with 15 bases between. The length of the CDR3 is 14 residues. Per the germline V gene, CDR1 is ENHRY and CDR2 is SYGVKD. In nucleotides, the CDR3 is TGTGCCATCGCGCAGGGGCAGGTCAACACTGAAGCTTTCTTT. As protein: CAIAQGQVNTEAFF.

The chain links TRBV7-8 to TRBJ1-5; 9 bases are a match to TRBD1. The V gene's germline CDR1 is SGHVS and CDR2 FQNEAQ. The CDR3 consists of 16 residues. V was clipped by 0 bases and J by 5 bases; unmatched bases: 5. The CDR3 spells CASSLAGGQGDQPQHF. As DNA, the CDR3 is TGTGCCAGCAGCTTAGCGGGGGGACAGGGAGATCAGCCCCAGCATTTT.

The genes are TRBV30 and TRBJ2-7, with D maybe TRBD2 (6 bases). CDR3 length: 13 residues. Looked up from germline, CDR1 is GTSNPN and CDR2 is SVGIG (reference sequence). The germline V and J ends were trimmed by 1 base and 4 bases, with 11 bases remaining between them. The CDR3 loop reads CAWSAGGMYEQYF. In nucleotides, the CDR3 is TGTGCCTGGAGTGCCGGAGGGATGTACGAGCAGTACTTC.